This is a list of T cell receptor beta chains from one sample in a study of CD8 T cells in ankylosing spondylitis. One entry per CDR3 protein, called by TCRdb with MiXCR from the 5' RACE reads. This sample has about 140,000 distinct CDR3 sequences, with more than 7% found just once. The sequencing sample was made of synovial fluid, either unsorted or a sorted T cell fraction (not recorded which). These receptors all come from a male donor with ankylosing spondylitis. CDR3s include the opening cysteine and the closing phenylalanine or tryptophan. The order of the fields is CDR3 length, D gene, clone size, J gene, V gene, CDR3 protein, CDR3 DNA. D genes are given only for firm matches. Clone size is stated in some rows and not others, as once, few, many or a class when expanded.

>15|.|many|TRBJ1-5|TRBV6-2/TRBV6-3
CASSKGDLSNQPQHF
TGTGCCAGCAGTAAGGGGGATCTGAGCAATCAGCCCCAGCATTTT
>15|TRBD1|.|TRBJ2-7|TRBV7-6
CASSLYEGQYGEQYF
TGTGCCAGCAGCTTATACGAGGGACAGTACGGCGAGCAGTACTTC
>11|.|.|TRBJ2-1|TRBV20-1
CSARFYNEQFF
TGCAGTGCTAGATTTTACAATGAGCAGTTCTTC
>15|.|few|TRBJ1-2|TRBV10-3
CAISDSGSTVYGYTF
TGTGCCATCAGTGATTCAGGCAGTACCGTCTATGGCTACACCTTC
>17|.|many|TRBJ1-6|TRBV3-1
CASSPRGQDGYNSPLHF
TGTGCCAGCAGCCCCCGAGGGCAGGACGGATATAATTCACCCCTCCACTTT
>15|TRBD1|many|TRBJ2-1|TRBV15
CATSPRDRAFNEQFF
TGTGCCACCAGCCCCCGGGACAGGGCATTCAATGAGCAGTTCTTC
>16|TRBD1|few|TRBJ1-5|TRBV27
CASSSFRTGGHQPQHF
TGTGCCAGCAGTTCATTCCGGACAGGGGGCCATCAGCCCCAGCATTTT
>14|.|many|TRBJ1-1|TRBV6-2/TRBV6-3
CASSYTDRNTEAFF
TGTGCCAGCAGTTACACAGACAGGAACACTGAAGCTTTCTTT
>15|TRBD1|.|TRBJ2-2|TRBV7-2
CASTTGQGFGGELFF
TGTGCCAGCACAACGGGACAGGGATTTGGCGGGGAGCTGTTTTTT
>16|.|.|TRBJ1-6|TRBV5-1
CASSADGAAYNSPLHF
TGCGCCAGCAGCGCGGACGGCGCAGCCTATAATTCACCCCTCCACTTT
>16|TRBD1|many|TRBJ1-1|TRBV7-9
CASSPGQGRGNTEAFF
TGTGCCAGCAGCCCAGGACAGGGCAGGGGGAACACTGAAGCTTTCTTT
>16|TRBD2|many|TRBJ2-2|TRBV12-3/TRBV12-4
CASSIDFRGGAGELFF
TGTGCCAGCAGTATAGACTTCCGTGGGGGGGCCGGGGAGCTGTTTTTT
>16|.|few|TRBJ2-3|TRBV20-1
CSAGRNRMTSTDTQYF
TGCAGTGCTGGTCGGAACAGGATGACTAGCACAGATACGCAGTATTTT
>14|.|few|TRBJ2-3|TRBV9
CASSVWTSTDTQYF
TGTGCCAGCAGCGTCTGGACTAGCACAGATACGCAGTATTTT
>16|.|many|TRBJ1-4|TRBV20-1
CSARGYEGVTNEKLFF
TGCAGTGCTAGAGGGTACGAAGGGGTGACTAATGAAAAACTGTTTTTT
>15|.|once|TRBJ1-5|TRBV20-1
CFARDSGGKGQPQHF
TGCTTTGCTAGAGACTCGGGGGGAAAGGGTCAGCCCCAGCATTTT